Each of the 14 T cell receptor beta chains below was sequenced from the same sample in a study of shared clonotypes between healthy human individuals. Terminally differentiated effector memory CD45RA+ cells were left out of the naive CD8 fraction, which was CD45RO-negative and positively selected for CCR7. Here immunoSEQ multiplex PCR was the method, and the copy in TCRdb shows in-frame clones only, minus some. The table includes some 2,000,000 clones, less than 95% detected once. The sequencing input was naive CD8+ T cells sorted from blood. The source of these receptors is a man between 18 and 35 years old in good health.

V is TRBV19 and J is TRBJ2-7, with D tentatively TRBD1 or TRBD2 (6 bases each). V lost 0 bases and J lost 1, with 13 bases in between. Germline V CDR1 and CDR2: LNHDA, SQIVND (reference sequence). The CDR3 is 16 amino acids. The DNA of the CDR3 is TGTGCCAGTAGTATAGAAGGGGGGCACACGTCCTACGAGCAGTACTTC. Protein: CASSIEGGHTSYEQYF.

The chain joins TRBV4-1 to TRBJ2-3; no reliable D call. Trimming cost V 0 bases and J 3 bases, with 10 bases left between them. Germline V gene data show CDR1 as MGHRA and CDR2 as YSYEKL. The CDR3 has 15 residues. For the CDR3, the DNA is TGCGCCAGCAGCCAAGAGAAAAGGTTGACAGATACGCAGTATTTT. Its protein is CASSQEKRLTDTQYF.

The gene calls are TRBV7-9 and TRBJ2-1; possible D gene TRBD2, 6 bases. Trimming took 5 bases from V and 1 from J, leaving 9 bases between them. CDR1 and CDR2 from the germline V gene are SEHNR and FQNEAQ (reference sequence). CDR3 length: 14 residues. The CDR3 region is CASSGGESYNEQFF. The DNA for the CDR3 is TGTGCCAGCAGCGGAGGGGAATCCTACAATGAGCAGTTCTTC.

The chain employs TRBV5-1 and TRBJ2-2; tentatively, D is TRBD1 or TRBD2 (6 bases each). From germline, CDR1 is SGHRS and CDR2 YFSETQ. V lost 4 bases, J lost 9 bases, and 22 bases lay in between. This CDR3 comprises 16 residues. CDR3 protein: CASSLQGGLYARELFF. The CDR3 nucleotides read TGCGCCAGCAGCCTACAAGGGGGACTCTACGCCAGGGAGCTGTTTTTT.

The chain links TRBV7-9 to TRBJ2-7; 9 bases align to TRBD2. This CDR3 has 15 residues. V was clipped by 5 bases and J by 6 bases; unmatched bases: 11. The germline CDR1 and CDR2 sequences are SEHNR and FQNEAQ (reference sequence). The CDR3 nucleotides read TGTGCCAGCAGCCCCGTGGCGGGGGGGCTCCCCGAGCAGTACTTC. As protein: CASSPVAGGLPEQYF. Supplemented by reference TRBV7-9 and TRBJ2-7, the full variable domain reads DTGVSQNPRHKITKRGQNVTFRCDPISEHNRLYWYRQTLGQGPEFLTYFQNEAQLEKSRLLSDRFSAERPKGSFSTLEIQRTEQGDSAMYLCASSPVAGGLPEQYFGPGTRLTVT.

This sequence joins TRBV29-1 and TRBJ1-2; no firm D call. From germline, CDR1 is SQVTM and CDR2 ANQGSEA. Trimming pared 2 bases from V and 5 bases from J, leaving 9 bases between. The CDR3 totals 12 residues. The CDR3 DNA reads TGCAGCGTTGAAATTTGGCCGTATGGCTACACCTTC. This codes for CSVEIWPYGYTF. Supplemented by reference TRBV29-1 and TRBJ1-2, the full variable domain reads SAVISQKPSRDICQRGTSLTIQCQVDSQVTMMFWYRQQPGQSLTLIATANQGSEATYESGFVIDKFPISRPNLTFSTLTVSNMSPEDSSIYLCSVEIWPYGYTFGSGTRLTVV.

V gene TRBV19 combines with J gene TRBJ2-7; the D gene is possibly TRBD2 (5 bases). The CDR3 is 13 amino acids. V was clipped by 5 bases and J by 2 bases, with 10 bases between them. Per the germline V gene, CDR1 is LNHDA and CDR2 is SQIVND (reference sequence). CDR3 nucleotides: TGTGCCAGTAGTCCGGGAATCACCTACGAGCAGTACTTC. This translates into CASSPGITYEQYF.

This clone has a single count. This specimen includes other DNA sequences encoding the same CDR3. The chain links TRBV28 to TRBJ1-1, with D unresolved. Deletions cut 3 bases from V and 1 base from J, with 6 bases between. The CDR3 covers 13 residues. Germline V gene data show CDR1 as MDHEN and CDR2 as SYDVKM. Here the CDR3 reads CASSFAGNTEAFF. In DNA, the CDR3 is TGTGCCAGCAGTTTTGCGGGGAACACTGAAGCTTTCTTT.

The chain has TRBV4-1 and TRBJ2-7; D remains unclear. Trimming left V 0 bases short and J 0 bases short, with 9 bases between. The CDR3 length is 15 residues. Germline V gene data show CDR1 as MGHRA and CDR2 as YSYEKL. The DNA of the CDR3 is TGCGCCAGCAGCCAAGATCAAGCCCCCTCCTACGAGCAGTACTTC. It codes for CASSQDQAPSYEQYF.

The V gene is TRBV2, the J gene TRBJ2-2, with a possible D match to TRBD2 (6 bases). Per germline, CDR1 SNHLY and CDR2 FYNNEI. Trimming pared 4 bases from V and 4 bases from J, leaving 7 bases between. This CDR3 contains 13 residues. DNA of the CDR3: TGTGCCAGCAGTGGGAGGGCCACCGGGGAGCTGTTTTTT. It encodes CASSGRATGELFF.

The chain links TRBV27 to TRBJ2-7; possibly TRBD1 or TRBD2 for D (5 bases each). The CDR3 has 16 amino acids. Germline CDR1 and CDR2: MNHEY and SMNVEV (reference sequence). Between the trimmed V and J ends, which lost 6 bases and 0 bases, there was a span of 18 bases. CDR3 loop: CASSLPIRDRSYEQYF. The CDR3 nucleotides are TGTGCCAGCAGCCTCCCCATCCGGGACCGCTCCTACGAGCAGTACTTC.

This CDR3 is CASSIDITGDPYGYTF. Here the CDR3 DNA reads TGTGCCAGTAGTATCGACATTACAGGGGACCCCTATGGCTACACCTTC. The chain couples TRBV19 to TRBJ1-2, with TRBD1 matching 7 bases. Germline V gene sequence: CDR1 LNHDA, CDR2 SQIVND (reference sequence). The CDR3 is 16 amino acids. V lost 3 bases, J lost 4 bases, and 11 bases stayed unmatched.

The chain employs TRBV27 and TRBJ2-7; the match to TRBD1 covers 8 bases. CDR3 size: 14 residues. Germline-derived CDR1 and CDR2 are MNHEY and SMNVEV (reference sequence). V shed 3 bases, J shed 4 bases, and the junction held 5 bases outside the gene matches. CDR3 region: CASSFAGGRYEQYF. CDR3 nucleotide sequence: TGTGCCAGCAGTTTTGCAGGGGGCAGGTACGAGCAGTACTTC.

The chain links TRBV6-6 to TRBJ2-5; D ambiguous. The CDR3 runs to 13 residues. CDR1 is MNHNY, CDR2 SVGAGI, per germline (reference sequence). V was clipped by 5 bases and J by 5 bases, with 12 bases between them. CDR3 region: CASSKAYTETQYF. The CDR3, as DNA: TGTGCCAGCAGTAAGGCCTATACGGAGACCCAGTACTTC.